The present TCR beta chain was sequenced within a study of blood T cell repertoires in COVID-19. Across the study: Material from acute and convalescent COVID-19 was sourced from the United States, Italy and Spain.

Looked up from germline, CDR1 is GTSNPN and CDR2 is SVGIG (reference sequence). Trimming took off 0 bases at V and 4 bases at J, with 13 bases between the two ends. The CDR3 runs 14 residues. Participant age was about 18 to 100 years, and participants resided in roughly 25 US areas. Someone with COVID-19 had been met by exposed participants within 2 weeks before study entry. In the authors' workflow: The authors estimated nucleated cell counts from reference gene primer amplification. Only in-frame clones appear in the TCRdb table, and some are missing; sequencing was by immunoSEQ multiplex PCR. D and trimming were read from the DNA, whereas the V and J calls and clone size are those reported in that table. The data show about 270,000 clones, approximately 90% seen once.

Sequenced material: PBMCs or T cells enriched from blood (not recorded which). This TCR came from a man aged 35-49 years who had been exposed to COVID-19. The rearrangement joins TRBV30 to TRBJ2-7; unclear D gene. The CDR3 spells CAWSVPAETYEQYF. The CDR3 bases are TGTGCCTGGAGTGTACCGGCGGAGACTTACGAGCAGTACTTC.